Below, 27 T cell receptor beta chains from the same sample are listed, as sequenced in a study of T cells in Graves' hyperthyroidism and ophthalmopathy. The TCR beta CDR3 regions underwent amplification using RNA transcripts as the source. HTBI primers were the set used in a first-round RT-PCR of the TCR CDR3. MiXCR, applied by TCRdb to the multiplex PCR reads, yields one record per CDR3 protein. Altogether some 300,000 distinct CDR3 sequences are present, roughly 19% being singletons, with the ten largest covering under 45%. Sequencing was done on a sample of blood. The source of these receptors is a middle-aged man with Graves' ophthalmopathy.

This clonotype was seen at least ten times. V is TRBV20-1 and J is TRBJ2-2; 7 bases match TRBD2. This CDR3 contains 16 residues. The germline CDR1 and CDR2 sequences are DFQATT and SNEGSKA (reference sequence). The V and J ends lost 3 bases and 0 bases, in that order; junction bases with no gene match: 7. CDR3 loop: CSARTRERANTGELFF. The CDR3 bases are TGCAGTGCTAGGACGCGGGAGAGGGCGAACACCGGGGAGCTGTTTTTT.

This clonotype appeared a few times. The chain links TRBV7-9 to TRBJ1-5; TRBD1 matches 8 bases. Per germline, CDR1 SEHNR and CDR2 FQNEAQ (reference sequence). The CDR3 covers 16 residues. The J segment lost 6 bases and the V segment lost 5 bases, leaving 12 bases of the junction unmatched. CDR3 loop: CASSPGEQGGGQPQHF. The CDR3 DNA reads TGTGCCAGCAGCCCAGGGGAACAGGGGGGAGGTCAGCCCCAGCATTTT. Using reference TRBV7-9 and TRBJ1-5 for the parts outside the CDR3, the full variable domain is DTGVSQNPRHKITKRGQNVTFRCDPISEHNRLYWYRQTLGQGPEFLTYFQNEAQLEKSRLLSDRFSAERPKGSFSTLEIQRTEQGDSAMYLCASSPGEQGGGQPQHFGDGTRLSIL.

The chain uses TRBV3-1 and TRBJ1-4; D ambiguous. V lost 3 bases and J lost 2, with 7 bases in between. Germline CDR1 LGHDT, CDR2 YNNKEL (reference sequence). The CDR3 has 14 amino acids. In nucleotides, the CDR3 is TGTGCCAGCAGCCATGGGAGGACTAATGAAAAACTGTTTTTT. Translation: CASSHGRTNEKLFF.

Many counts were recorded for this clonotype. V and J are TRBV20-1 and TRBJ2-5; D ambiguous. The CDR3 runs 12 residues. The germline gives CDR1 DFQATT, CDR2 SNEGSKA (reference sequence). V was pared by 6 bases and J by 5 bases, with 13 bases between. The CDR3 DNA reads TGCAGTGCCGCACGGCAGGCGGAGACCCAGTACTTC. It yields the protein CSAARQAETQYF.

In its sample, this clonotype was seen many times. The chain carries TRBV7-3 and TRBJ2-7; D unclear. Germline V CDR1 and CDR2: SGHTA, FQGTGA. The CDR3 is made up of 13 amino acids. Trimming removed 2 bases at V and 6 bases at J, with 11 bases between. CDR3 in DNA: TGTGCCAGCAGCTTACAGGCACTCTCCGAGCAGTACTTC. Protein sequence: CASSLQALSEQYF.

The chain has TRBV28 and TRBJ2-2; 12 nucleotides match TRBD2. J gave up 7 bases and V 6 bases, and 9 bases lay outside the gene matches. Germline V gene sequence: CDR1 MDHEN, CDR2 SYDVKM. CDR3 length: 16 residues. CDR3 sequence (DNA): TGTGCCAGCAGACTGACTAGCGGGAGTATAGGCGGGGAGCTGTTTTTT. Its protein is CASRLTSGSIGGELFF.

Only a few counts were recorded for this clonotype. V gene TRBV24-1 combines with J gene TRBJ2-2; 7 bases line up with TRBD1. Germline values: CDR1 KGHDR, CDR2 SFDVKD. The CDR3 consists of 15 residues. V dropped 2 bases and J dropped 7; count of bases not matched to a gene: 6. CDR3 nucleotides: TGTGCCACCAGTGATTCATACAGGGGAAACGGGGAGCTGTTTTTT. This gives the protein CATSDSYRGNGELFF.

This clonotype was seen just once. At one boundary the junction diverges from the germline segment, which might be a read error. The rearrangement links TRBV6-1 to TRBJ1-6; 10 nucleotides match TRBD1. The CDR3 consists of 20 residues. CDR1 is MNHNS and CDR2 is SASEGT in the germline V gene. This CDR3 reads CASRVRPAGTGVLANSPLRF. The CDR3 DNA reads as TGTGCCAGCAGAGTCCGACCCGCCGGGACAGGGGTATTAGCTAATTCACCCCTCCGCTTT.

For the CDR3, the DNA is TGTGCCAGCAGCCACACAGCGGGAAACACAGATACGCAGTATTTT. Translating it yields CASSHTAGNTDTQYF. This chain links TRBV25-1 with TRBJ2-3; 7 positions agree with TRBD2. Germline assignment: CDR1 MGHDK and CDR2 SYGVNS. This CDR3 is built from 15 residues. Losses at the gene ends were 6 bases for V and 2 bases for J; bases not matched to a gene: 8.

This clonotype has only one observation. The CDR3 reads CASRGTRETEAFF. CDR3 nucleotide sequence: TGTGCCAGCAGAGGTACAAGAGAAACTGAAGCTTTCTTT. The chain joins TRBV2 to TRBJ1-1; D uncertain. Looked up from germline, CDR1 is SNHLY and CDR2 is FYNNEI. V lost 6 bases and J 5 bases, leaving 13 bases between the germline ends. The CDR3 extends over 13 amino acids.

This chain joins TRBV2 and TRBJ1-4; D unclear. The CDR3 extends over 16 amino acids. V was pared by 4 bases and J by 10 bases, with 22 bases between. CDR1 and CDR2 from the germline V gene are SNHLY and FYNNEI. CDR3 coding DNA: TGTGCCAGCAGTGTTGACCGCTATCCCAAGGGAGGAAAACTGTTTTTT. It yields the protein CASSVDRYPKGGKLFF.

The chain couples TRBV12-3 or TRBV12-4 to TRBJ1-3; 9 nucleotides match TRBD1. Trimming took 6 bases from V and 4 from J; bases not matched to a gene: 7. This CDR3 contains 15 residues. The CDR3 nucleotides are TGTGCCAGCAGCTATACAGGGGGCAACGGAAACACCATATATTTT. Translating gives CASSYTGGNGNTIYF.

The rearrangement joins TRBV18 to TRBJ2-5; no reliable D call. The CDR3 totals 14 residues. V was clipped by 3 bases and J by 4 bases, with 12 bases between them. Germline V gene sequence: CDR1 KGHSH, CDR2 LQKENI. CDR3 protein: CASSPRQVGETQYF. CDR3 DNA sequence: TGTGCCAGCTCACCGCGGCAGGTCGGAGAGACCCAGTACTTC.

The chain links TRBV19 to TRBJ1-5; D gene ambiguous. Germline CDR1 is LNHDA and CDR2 is SQIVND (reference sequence). The ends were cut back, 5 bases at V and 4 bases at J, with 12 bases in the middle. CDR3 length equals 14 residues. The CDR3 sequence: CASSEWGHNQPQHF. In nucleotides, the CDR3 is TGTGCCAGTAGTGAATGGGGTCATAATCAGCCCCAGCATTTT.

Many counts were recorded for this clonotype. This rearrangement joins TRBV30 to TRBJ2-1, with 7 bases aligning to TRBD2. This CDR3 region has 12 residues. After removal of 4 bases from V and 8 bases from J, the junction contained 5 bases not matched to a gene. Germline CDR1 GTSNPN, CDR2 SVGIG (reference sequence). CDR3 amino acids: CAWTSGAYEQFF. The CDR3 DNA reads TGTGCCTGGACTAGCGGAGCTTATGAGCAGTTCTTC.

The J gene is TRBJ2-7, the V gene TRBV20-1, with 11 bases lining up with TRBD1. CDR1 DFQATT and CDR2 SNEGSKA come from the germline V gene (reference sequence). V lost 1 base and J lost 2; bases outside the gene matches: 7. This CDR3 is built from 16 residues. The CDR3 DNA reads TGCAGTGCTAGAGGGCGGACAGGGGGCGGTCCCTACGAGCAGTACTTC. This encodes CSARGRTGGGPYEQYF.

This clonotype has more than one count but fewer than ten. The rearrangement joins TRBV24-1 to TRBJ2-7; 10 bases agree with TRBD2. In germline, CDR1 is KGHDR, CDR2 SFDVKD. The length of the CDR3 is 18 residues. V trimming: 4 bases; J trimming: 1 base; junction bases outside the gene matches: 12. CDR3 region: CATSETPSGRTYSYEQYF. CDR3 DNA sequence: TGTGCCACCAGTGAGACCCCTAGCGGGAGAACCTATTCCTACGAGCAGTACTTC.

This clonotype was found many times. The CDR3 loop is CASSFSSEPNTEAFF. The CDR3 nucleotides are TGTGCCAGCAGTTTTTCTTCGGAGCCGAACACTGAAGCTTTCTTT. The rearrangement joins TRBV28 to TRBJ1-1; D remains ambiguous. CDR3 length: 15 amino acids. The V and J ends lost 3 bases and 1 base respectively, with 12 bases between them. From germline, CDR1 is MDHEN and CDR2 SYDVKM.

This clonotype was seen many times. J is TRBJ2-1 and V is TRBV20-1; 9 nucleotides agree with TRBD1. V dropped 0 bases and J dropped 8; count of bases not matched to a gene: 14. CDR3 length equals 17 residues. CDR1 DFQATT and CDR2 SNEGSKA come from the germline V gene (reference sequence). In DNA, the CDR3 is TGCAGTGCTAGAGATAGAGTGACAGGGGGGCAGGTGGATGAGCAGTTCTTC. Translating it yields CSARDRVTGGQVDEQFF.

The chain carries TRBV29-1 and TRBJ1-2, with TRBD1 matching over 10 bases. The J segment lost 5 bases and the V segment lost 2 bases, leaving 8 bases of the junction unmatched. The germline CDR1 and CDR2 sequences are SQVTM and ANQGSEA. This CDR3 has 15 amino acids. The CDR3 region is CSVERFRDRGYGYTF. CDR3 DNA: TGCAGCGTTGAACGCTTCCGGGACAGGGGTTATGGCTACACCTTC.

The chain has TRBV19 and TRBJ1-1; D remains unclear. Between the trimmed V and J ends, which lost 9 bases and 1 base, there was a span of 12 bases. Looked up from germline, CDR1 is LNHDA and CDR2 is SQIVND (reference sequence). The length of the CDR3 is 13 residues. Here the CDR3 DNA reads TGTGCCAGCCGTCCCCCCGCGAACACTGAAGCTTTCTTT. Amino acids: CASRPPANTEAFF.

This clonotype occurred many times. The chain couples TRBV28 to TRBJ1-5, with 9 bases identical to TRBD1. Per germline, CDR1 MDHEN and CDR2 SYDVKM. The ends lost 4 bases at V and 2 bases at J; junction bases unmatched: 3. The CDR3 extends over 15 amino acids. CDR3 amino acids: CASSWDREGNQPQHF. The CDR3 DNA is TGTGCCAGCAGTTGGGACAGGGAAGGCAATCAGCCCCAGCATTTT.

The chain combines TRBV20-1 with TRBJ1-4; D gene uncertain. V dropped 2 bases and J dropped 4 bases, with 11 bases sitting between them. From germline, CDR1 is DFQATT and CDR2 SNEGSKA (reference sequence). The CDR3 has 14 amino acids. The CDR3 DNA reads TGCAGTGCTAGAACTTACGGCCTTAATGAAAAACTGTTTTTT. Translation gives CSARTYGLNEKLFF.

The table lists this clonotype with a few counts. The chain is built from TRBV5-1 and TRBJ1-6; 7 nucleotides match TRBD1. V shed 4 bases, J shed 8 bases, and the junction held 12 bases outside the gene matches. Germline CDR1 is SGHRS and CDR2 is YFSETQ. This CDR3 comprises 16 residues. The CDR3 DNA reads as TGCGCCAGCAGCCGAGGAGACAGGGTAGGACATTCACCCCTCCACTTT. It translates to CASSRGDRVGHSPLHF. Looking up the rest from reference TRBV5-1 and TRBJ1-6 gives the full variable domain: KAGVTQTPRYLIKTRGQQVTLSCSPISGHRSVSWYQQTPGQGLQFLFEYFSETQRNKGNFPGRFSGRQFSNSRSEMNVSTLELGDSALYLCASSRGDRVGHSPLHFGNGTRLTVT.

This clonotype was picked up many times. The gene calls are TRBV3-1 and TRBJ1-5; 10 nucleotides match TRBD1. This CDR3 region has 15 residues. V gave up 3 bases and J gave up 4 bases; unmatched junction bases: 3. Germline V lookup: CDR1 LGHDT, CDR2 YNNKEL (reference sequence). The CDR3: CASSQGQGMNQPQHF. CDR3 sequence (DNA): TGTGCCAGCAGCCAGGGACAGGGGATGAATCAGCCCCAGCATTTT.

This clonotype was recorded a few times. The CDR3 sequence: CASSLSTSNYGYTF. CDR3 nucleotide sequence: TGCGCCAGCAGCTTGTCGACATCTAACTATGGCTACACCTTC. The rearrangement joins TRBV5-1 to TRBJ1-2; D is unresolved. This CDR3 contains 14 residues. Between the trimmed V and J ends, which lost 1 base and 0 bases, there was a span of 7 bases. Looked up from germline, CDR1 is SGHRS and CDR2 is YFSETQ.

The chain links TRBV19 to TRBJ2-5; TRBD2 matches 10 bases. Germline assignment: CDR1 LNHDA and CDR2 SQIVND (reference sequence). CDR3 length: 15 residues. J lost 1 base, V lost 5 bases, and 4 bases had no gene match. CDR3 in DNA: TGTGCCAGTAGTCTAGCGGGAGCCTTCCAAGAGACCCAGTACTTC. This translates into CASSLAGAFQETQYF. The full variable domain, in which reference TRBV19 and TRBJ2-5 provide the parts outside the CDR3, is DGGITQSPKYLFRKEGQNVTLSCEQNLNHDAMYWYRQDPGQGLRLIYYSQIVNDFQKGDIAEGYSVSREKKESFPLTVTSAQKNPTAFYLCASSLAGAFQETQYFGPGTRLLVL.